The TCR beta chain described here comes from a study of T cells in Graves' hyperthyroidism and ophthalmopathy. The wider study: Before any treatment, at initial diagnosis, peripheral blood was collected.

Uncontrolled infection, other autoimmune disease, pregnancy and lactation each barred patients from inclusion. Clinical symptoms, serum thyroxine and TRAb, thyroid ultrasound and orbital computed tomography were used for the diagnoses. The authors obtained PBMCs from more than 8 ml of fresh peripheral blood. This clonotype has a count of ten or more. J lost 3 bases, V lost 6 bases, and 6 bases had no gene match. Germline loops: CDR1 MDHEN, CDR2 SYDVKM. CDR3 length: 16 amino acids. Researchers amplified the TCR beta CDR3 regions from RNA transcripts. First-round RT-PCR targeting the TCR CDR3 was performed with the HTBI primer set. Each CDR3 protein is one row after TCRdb ran MiXCR on the multiplex PCR reads. The repertoire consists of 350,000 to 400,000 distinct CDR3 sequences, with under 15% occurring once and the leading ten covering 32%.

The receptor comes from a woman under 40 with Graves' hyperthyroidism. The V call is TRBV28, the J call TRBJ2-2, with 11 nucleotides matching TRBD2. Sequenced material: blood. CDR3: CASRSGTSGDTGELFF. Here the CDR3 DNA reads TGTGCCAGCAGATCCGGGACTAGCGGAGACACCGGGGAGCTGTTTTTT.